This entry lists 28 T cell receptor beta chains sequenced from one sample in a study of glioma-infiltrating T cells. Using RNA template, CDR3s of TCR alpha and beta were amplified with iRepertoire arm-PCR. TCRdb itself ran the multiplex PCR reads through MiXCR, one entry per CDR3 protein. Of 90,000 or so distinct CDR3 sequences in the sample, 35% to 50% were seen once. The sequencing input was glioma tissue, nonneoplastic brain tissue, or PBMCs (not recorded which). Receptors were obtained from a human donor with low-grade glioma or glioblastoma, undergoing nonglioma brain surgery, or in good health (not recorded which).

This rearrangement joins TRBV5-1 to TRBJ2-3; 9 bases are a match to TRBD2. Germline values: CDR1 SGHRS, CDR2 YFSETQ. V gave up 4 bases and J gave up 4 bases; unmatched junction bases: 10. The CDR3 is 16 residues long. The CDR3 DNA follows: TGCGCCAGCAGCCACCCCCGACTAGCGGTGGCAGATACGCAGTATTTT. Its protein product is CASSHPRLAVADTQYF.

Many counts were recorded for this clonotype. The rearrangement uses TRBV19 and TRBJ2-7; the match to TRBD1 covers 7 bases. The CDR3 contains 15 residues. Losses at the gene ends were 2 bases for V and 3 bases for J; bases not matched to a gene: 7. Germline loops: CDR1 LNHDA, CDR2 SQIVND (reference sequence). The CDR3 DNA reads as TGTGCCAGTAGTATACAGACAGGGAGTGGCTACGAGCAGTACTTC. It translates to CASSIQTGSGYEQYF.

As for this clonotype: A much larger clone differs by one base, so this may be a read error. The chain has TRBV29-1 and TRBJ2-2, with D unresolved. The V end was cut by 4 bases, the J end by 2 bases, with 8 bases between. CDR3 length: 13 amino acids. Germline loops: CDR1 SQVTM, CDR2 ANQGSEA. The CDR3 is CSVGVTNTGELFF. DNA of the CDR3: TGCAGCGTTGGAGTCACAAACACCGGGGAGCTGTTTTTT.

About this clonotype itself: It may be a read error: a sequence one base away is much more abundant. V usage is TRBV6-2 or TRBV6-3 and J usage is TRBJ1-2, with D perhaps matching TRBD1 (5 bases). Trimming pared 11 bases from V and 4 bases from J, leaving 29 bases between. CDR1 MNHEY and CDR2 SVGEGT come from the germline V gene. CDR3 length: 17 residues. As DNA, the CDR3 is TGTGCCGGCTTACTGGTTGGGAACAGGATAACTAGCTATGGCTACACCTTC. Its protein is CAGLLVGNRITSYGYTF.

Regarding this clonotype: This could be a read error, since a much larger clone is one nucleotide away. The V and J genes are TRBV2 and TRBJ1-4; TRBD1 aligns across 7 bases. After removal of 11 bases from V and 5 bases from J, the junction contained 11 bases not matched to a gene. The germline CDR1 and CDR2 sequences are SNHLY and FYNNEI. The CDR3 consists of 14 residues. DNA of the CDR3: TGTGCCGGCATGGCGACAGGGAACAATGAAAAACTGTTTTTT. The encoded protein is CAGMATGNNEKLFF.

This clonotype has a count of ten or more. CDR3 amino acids: CASSYRGGESGIRNIQYF. CDR3 DNA: TGTGCCAGCAGTTACCGCGGAGGGGAGAGTGGGATTAGGAACATTCAGTACTTC. J is TRBJ2-4 and V is TRBV6-2 or TRBV6-3; D is possibly TRBD2 (6 bases). The CDR3 consists of 18 residues. In germline, CDR1 is MNHEY, CDR2 SVGEGT. Trimming pared 2 bases from V and 7 bases from J, leaving 24 bases between.

A note on this clonotype: This sequence may be a read error, since a much larger clone differs from it by one base. The chain carries TRBV4-1 and TRBJ2-5; 10 bases match TRBD1. The assigned J gene may be wrong: the sequence end matches TRBJ2-7 better. The germline V gene encodes CDR1 MGHRA and CDR2 YSYEKL. The CDR3 spans 15 residues. CDR3 bases: TGTGCCAGCAGCACCCGGACAGGGGGGTGCTACGAGCAGTACTTC. The encoded protein is CASSTRTGGCYEQYF.

This sequence joins TRBV27 and TRBJ2-1, with D uncertain. Germline V CDR1 and CDR2: MNHEY, SMNVEV (reference sequence). The V gene lost 5 bases and the J gene lost 4 bases, with 21 bases spanning the gap. The CDR3 totals 17 residues. The CDR3 spells CASSPFNRPVSYNEQFF. The CDR3 bases are TGTGCCAGCAGTCCATTTAACCGCCCGGTCAGTTACAATGAGCAGTTCTTC.

This clonotype showed up just once. The junction shows a germline mismatch at one end, possibly a read error. V is TRBV20-1 and J is TRBJ1-2; no reliable D call. In germline, CDR1 is DFQATT, CDR2 SNEGSKA (reference sequence). The CDR3 runs to 13 residues. The CDR3 coding sequence is TGCAGTGCTAGTTCCGTGGCCCACTATGGCTACGCCTTC. Translated: CSASSVAHYGYAF.

The chain combines TRBV11-3 with TRBJ2-3; 7 bases align to TRBD2. The junction had 7 bases not matched to a gene; V was cut back by 2 bases and J by 2 bases. Germline lookup yields CDR1 SGHNT and CDR2 YENEEA. There are 16 residues in the CDR3. CDR3 loop: CASSLRSGVITDTQYF. The CDR3 region has the DNA TGTGCCAGCAGCTTAAGGAGCGGGGTGATCACAGATACGCAGTATTTT.

This clonotype is a singleton in its sample. V usage is TRBV20-1 and J usage is TRBJ2-5; D is perhaps TRBD1 (5 bases). V was cut by 0 bases and J by 7 bases, with 12 bases left in between. Germline loops: CDR1 DFQATT, CDR2 SNEGSKA (reference sequence). The CDR3 covers 13 residues. The CDR3 is CSARDRTRRTQYF. The CDR3 DNA sequence: TGCAGTGCTAGAGACAGGACACGCCGGACCCAGTACTTC.

The sample holds one count of this clonotype. This rearrangement joins TRBV7-3 to TRBJ2-3; the D is unclear. Germline CDR1 and CDR2: SGHTA and FQGTGA. Between the trimmed V and J ends, which lost 2 bases and 3 bases, there was a span of 6 bases. There are 13 residues in the CDR3. The CDR3 protein is CASSLAPTDTQYF. DNA of the CDR3: TGTGCCAGCAGCTTAGCCCCTACAGATACGCAGTATTTT.

This clonotype was counted many times. The rearrangement uses TRBV20-1 and TRBJ2-1; tentative D call: TRBD1 (6 bases). Trimming took off 5 bases at V and 2 bases at J, with 10 bases between the two ends. The germline CDR1 and CDR2 sequences are DFQATT and SNEGSKA (reference sequence). The CDR3 covers 13 residues. CDR3: CSAPWTAYNEQFF. The CDR3 bases are TGCAGTGCTCCGTGGACAGCCTACAATGAGCAGTTCTTC.

The rearrangement links TRBV27 to TRBJ2-7; 10 positions agree with TRBD1. The J segment lost 5 bases and the V segment lost 5 bases, leaving 12 bases of the junction unmatched. The CDR3 loop spans 16 amino acids. Germline V gives CDR1 MNHEY, CDR2 SMNVEV (reference sequence). The CDR3 DNA sequence: TGTGCCAGCAGTCGATCCGGACAGGGGGGGATCCACGAGCAGTACTTC. It translates to CASSRSGQGGIHEQYF.

This clonotype came up once. An end of the junction does not agree with germline; a read error may underlie this. The genes are TRBV6-2 or TRBV6-3 and TRBJ1-1; D gene uncertain. Germline V gene data show CDR1 as MNHEY and CDR2 as SVGEGT. The CDR3 is made up of 14 amino acids. The CDR3 loop reads CASSPSGPNSEAFF. The CDR3 bases are TGTGCCAGCAGTCCCTCGGGCCCGAACAGTGAAGCTTTCTTT.

This clonotype has a count of ten or more. The chain employs TRBV18 and TRBJ1-2, with D perhaps matching TRBD1 (5 bases). Germline assignment: CDR1 KGHSH and CDR2 LQKENI. This CDR3 contains 14 residues. V lost 0 bases, J lost 3 bases, and 8 bases lay in between. CDR3 protein: CASSPPGQYYGYTF. The CDR3 DNA is TGTGCCAGCTCACCACCGGGGCAGTACTATGGCTACACCTTC.

Of note for this clonotype: At one end the junction does not follow the germline gene, possibly because of a read error. This chain joins TRBV7-9 and TRBJ2-3; 11 bases are shared with TRBD1. Germline V gives CDR1 SEHNR, CDR2 FQNEAQ (reference sequence). CDR3 length: 14 residues. CDR3 DNA sequence: TGCGCCAGCAGCTTTGGGACAGGGGGTTACGAGCAGTATTTT. Translated: CASSFGTGGYEQYF.

With regard to this clonotype: Mismatch with germline at one junction end may stem from a read error. The gene calls are TRBV20-1 and TRBJ2-3; 9 bases are shared with TRBD2. This CDR3 spans 14 amino acids. Per the germline V gene, CDR1 is DFQATT and CDR2 is SNEGSKA (reference sequence). In DNA, the CDR3 is TGCAGTGCTAGAGATAGCGGGAGTATGGATACGCGGTATTTT. It encodes CSARDSGSMDTRYF.

Concerning this clonotype itself: A much larger clone differs from this one at a single base, so this may be a read error. V usage is TRBV11-2 and J usage is TRBJ2-3; D is perhaps TRBD2 (7 bases). This CDR3 comprises 14 residues. The V end was cut by 5 bases, the J end by 5 bases, with 14 bases between. Per the germline V gene, CDR1 is SGHAT and CDR2 is FQNNGV. The CDR3 DNA reads TGTGCCAGCAGCCCACGGGGGGCCTTAGATACGCAGTATTTT. Protein sequence: CASSPRGALDTQYF. Full variable domain (remainder filled in from reference TRBV11-2 and TRBJ2-3): EAGVAQSPRYKIIEKRQSVAFWCNPISGHATLYWYQQILGQGPKLLIQFQNNGVVDDSQLPKDRFSAERLKGVDSTLKIQPAKLEDSAVYLCASSPRGALDTQYFGPGTRLTVL.

This clonotype was counted ten times or more. The V and J genes are TRBV7-2 and TRBJ2-1; D gene uncertain. The germline CDR1 and CDR2 sequences are SGHTA and FQGNSA. With 5 bases removed from V and 9 bases from J, the gap between germline ends came to 11 bases. The CDR3 sequence is 12 residues long. This CDR3 reads CASSRVDGEQFF. CDR3 nucleotide sequence: TGTGCCAGCAGCCGTGTGGACGGTGAGCAGTTCTTC.

This clonotype was detected ten times or more. The chain has TRBV7-2 and TRBJ2-7; 8 bases are a match to TRBD2. Germline V gives CDR1 SGHTA, CDR2 FQGNSA. Germline trimming cut 6 bases from V and 3 bases from J; bases unmatched to any gene: 7. The CDR3 has 14 residues. The DNA of the CDR3 is TGTGCCAGCAGGGCGGGAGGCAGCCTCTACGAGCAGTACTTC. It encodes CASRAGGSLYEQYF. The whole variable domain, filled in from reference TRBV7-2 and TRBJ2-7, reads GAGVSQSPSNKVTEKGKDVELRCDPISGHTALYWYRQSLGQGLEFLIYFQGNSAPDKSGLPSDRFSAERTGGSVSTLTIQRTQQEDSAVYLCASRAGGSLYEQYFGPGTRLTVT.

This clonotype has a count of ten or more. The chain is built from TRBV2 and TRBJ1-5; D remains unclear. Per germline, CDR1 SNHLY and CDR2 FYNNEI. Trimming shortened V by 2 bases and J by 4 bases, and 9 bases separated the two germline ends. This CDR3 region has 14 residues. This CDR3 reads CASSETSYNQPQHF. In nucleotides, the CDR3 is TGTGCCAGCAGTGAAACGTCCTATAATCAGCCCCAGCATTTT.

Note on this clonotype: One junction end disagrees with the germline gene, perhaps due to a read error. The CDR3 coding sequence is TGTGCCAGAGAGAAAGCGGGACCTCTACGCAATGAGCAGCTCTTC. Translating it yields CAREKAGPLRNEQLF. V usage is TRBV5-6 and J usage is TRBJ2-1; 7 bases are shared with TRBD2. Germline values: CDR1 SGHDT, CDR2 YYEEEE. This CDR3 is built from 15 residues.

Comments on this clonotype: The junction departs from germline at one end; a sequencing error may be responsible. V is TRBV6-5 and J is TRBJ2-3, with D unclear. The length of the CDR3 is 14 residues. Germline CDR1 MNHEY, CDR2 SVGAGI. CDR3 coding DNA: TGTGCCAGTAGTTTAAGGGTGAGAACAGATACGCAGTATTTT. Protein product: CASSLRVRTDTQYF.

This clonotype was recorded many times. The chain joins TRBV6-6 to TRBJ2-3, with 7 bases lining up with TRBD2. The CDR3 length is 20 residues. The J segment lost 5 bases and the V segment lost 0 bases, leaving 20 bases of the junction unmatched. Germline lookup yields CDR1 MNHNY and CDR2 SVGAGI (reference sequence). This CDR3 reads CASSYSIGGSKVGGRDTQYF. The DNA for the CDR3 is TGTGCCAGCAGTTACTCGATTGGGGGGAGCAAAGTGGGGGGGAGAGATACGCAGTATTTT.

This clonotype was picked up many times. The rearrangement links TRBV28 to TRBJ2-3, with TRBD2 identical over 10 bases. The V gene's germline CDR1 is MDHEN and CDR2 SYDVKM. The CDR3 is 15 amino acids. The V and J ends lost 6 bases and 0 bases, in that order; junction bases with no gene match: 3. The CDR3 DNA reads TGTGCCAGCAGCGAGACTAGCGGGAGCACAGATACGCAGTATTTT. Translated, it gives CASSETSGSTDTQYF.

This clonotype was recorded many times. The chain uses TRBV29-1 and TRBJ2-7; D not certain. Germline CDR1 reads SQVTM; CDR2 reads ANQGSEA. Trimming cost V 1 base and J 7 bases, with 29 bases left between them. The CDR3 contains 18 residues. CDR3 in DNA: TGCAGCGTTGAAGTTGTGGGTGGCCAGAACGTACGCACTCGTGAGCAGTACTTC. Protein sequence: CSVEVVGGQNVRTREQYF.

V and J are TRBV7-3 and TRBJ1-2, with 7 bases fitting TRBD1. Germline CDR1 reads SGHTA; CDR2 reads FQGTGA. The CDR3 has 13 residues. V shed 8 bases and J 7 bases; nucleotides not matched to a gene: 10. The CDR3 bases are TGTGCCAGCGGCGCCACAGGGGAATTTGGCTACACCTTC. Translating it yields CASGATGEFGYTF.